Listed below are T cell receptor beta chains from one sample, sequenced in a study of blood T cell repertoires in COVID-19. The assay was immunoSEQ multiplex PCR, and TCRdb's table has in-frame clones only and misses some. The top ten hold roughly 9.7% of the sample, which has several thousand clones, roughly 85% seen once. The sequenced sample consisted of peripheral blood. These receptors were obtained from a human donor with active COVID-19. The donor label of this sample is uncertain. The CDR3 runs from the conserved cysteine through the conserved F or W. D genes are given only for firm matches. Expanded clones get a size class; other rows say once, few or many, or leave the size out.

CDR3nt	CDR3aa	abundance	v_gene	j_gene	len	d_gene
TGTGCCAGCAGCCACAGACTGCCGCGGGGCACAGATACGCAGTATTTT	CASSHRLPRGTDTQYF	NA	TRBV3-1/TRBV3-2	TRBJ2-3	16	NA
TGTGCCAGCAGCTTAGACCGGAGGGAAGCTTTCTTT	CASSLDRREAFF	NA	TRBV7-2	TRBJ1-1	12	NA
TGTGCCAGCAGCCAATCGGGGAGGGGGACAGGGCGGAACACTGAAGCTTTCTTT	CASSQSGRGTGRNTEAFF	NA	TRBV3-1/TRBV3-2	TRBJ1-1	18	TRBD1
TGCGCCAGCAGCTTAGGCGGCCCTGGAAACACCATATATTTT	CASSLGGPGNTIYF	few	TRBV5-1	TRBJ1-3	14	NA
TGCGCCCCGACTAGCGGGAAACAGAACACCGGGGAGCTGTTTTTT	CAPTSGKQNTGELFF	NA	TRBV23-1	TRBJ2-2	15	TRBD2
TGTGCCAGCAGTTACAGGGCGACAGGGTTGGAGACCCAGTACTTC	CASSYRATGLETQYF	NA	TRBV6-6	TRBJ2-5	15	TRBD1
TGTGCCAGCTCTCCTCGACCAGGGGATCAGCCCCAGCATTTT	CASSPRPGDQPQHF	NA	TRBV7-8	TRBJ1-5	14	NA
TGCAGTGCTAGTTCAGGTTCCTCCTACGAGCAGTACTTC	CSASSGSSYEQYF	NA	TRBV20-1	TRBJ2-7	13	NA
TGTGCCAGCAGCCAAGCCCCGGACAGGGTAGGAAGAGAGACCCAGTACTTC	CASSQAPDRVGRETQYF	NA	TRBV14	TRBJ2-5	17	TRBD1
TGTGCCAGCAGCGAAGGACAGCTGATCCGCTATGGCTACACCTTC	CASSEGQLIRYGYTF	NA	TRBV5-6	TRBJ1-2	15	NA
TGTGCCAGCAGCTTAAGGCGGATTCGCACAGATACGCAGTATTTT	CASSLRRIRTDTQYF	NA	TRBV7-9	TRBJ2-3	15	NA
TGTGCCAGCAGCTTAGATGTGGATCTAGACACTGAAGCTTTCTTT	CASSLDVDLDTEAFF	NA	TRBV7-9	TRBJ1-1	15	NA
TGTGCCAGTAGTCTCGGGGGACCCAACACCGGGGAGCTGTTTTTT	CASSLGGPNTGELFF	NA	TRBV19	TRBJ2-2	15	NA
TGTGCCAGCAGAACCGGGACTAGTTTGAATGAGCAGTTCTTC	CASRTGTSLNEQFF	NA	TRBV4-2	TRBJ2-1	14	TRBD2
TGTGCCAGCAGTTACCTCGAGGTTGAAAAACTGTTTTTT	CASSYLEVEKLFF	few	TRBV6-2/TRBV6-3	TRBJ1-4	13	NA
TGTGCCAGCAGTTCGACAGGGAACACTGAAGCTTTCTTT	CASSSTGNTEAFF	NA	TRBV12-3/TRBV12-4	TRBJ1-1	13	NA
TGTGCCAGCACATTTGAGCTAGATTTGTACGAGCAGTACTTC	CASTFELDLYEQYF	NA	TRBV6-6	TRBJ2-7	14	NA
TGCGCCAGCAGCCAAGGACTAGCGTGGACAGATACGCAGTATTTT	CASSQGLAWTDTQYF	NA	TRBV4-3	TRBJ2-3	15	TRBD2
TGTGCCAGCAGTTACTCGGCGGGGGGGGGAGAGACCCAGTACTTC	CASSYSAGGGETQYF	NA	TRBV6-5	TRBJ2-5	15	TRBD2
TGTGCCAGCAGATATCGGGACGAGCAGTACTTC	CASRYRDEQYF	NA	TRBV28	TRBJ2-7	11	NA
TGTGCCAGCAGACTCAACCCTGCGGGCCTTAATGAAAAACTGTTTTTT	CASRLNPAGLNEKLFF	NA	TRBV21-1	TRBJ1-4	16	NA
TGTGCCAGCAGCTGGTACAGAGGGATACCCGAGCAGTTCTTC	CASSWYRGIPEQFF	large	TRBV3-1/TRBV3-2	TRBJ2-1	14	NA
TGTGCCAGCAGTTACCTGGACAGTCGTTACGAGCAGTACTTC	CASSYLDSRYEQYF	few	TRBV6-6	TRBJ2-7	14	NA
TGCAGCACCGGGACAGGCACTGAAGCTTTCTTT	CSTGTGTEAFF	NA	TRBV29-1	TRBJ1-1	11	TRBD1
TGTGCCAGTACTAGCGGGGGGGCGTTTGAGACCCAGTACTTC	CASTSGGAFETQYF	NA	TRBV9	TRBJ2-5	14	TRBD2
TGTGCTAGTGGTCTGGCTCTCCCGAACACTGAAGCTTTCTTT	CASGLALPNTEAFF	few	TRBV12-5	TRBJ1-1	14	NA
TGTGCCAGCTCCCCCCAGAATGAGCAGTTCTTC	CASSPQNEQFF	NA	TRBV18	TRBJ2-1	11	NA
TGCAGTGCTCACCCTCCCCAGGACACCTTC	CSAHPPQDTF	NA	TRBV20-1	TRBJ1-2	10	NA
TGTGCCAGCAGCCGGAGCGGGAGTAAAACCGGGGAGCTGTTTTTT	CASSRSGSKTGELFF	NA	TRBV11-3	TRBJ2-2	15	TRBD2
TGTGCCAGCAGCGTTACCCGGGACAGGGCCCCCGAGCAGTACTTC	CASSVTRDRAPEQYF	NA	TRBV9	TRBJ2-7	15	TRBD1
TGTGCCAGCAGCTTAGGCGCGCGGGAGGTTAATGAAAAACTGTTTTTT	CASSLGAREVNEKLFF	NA	TRBV7-9	TRBJ1-4	16	NA
TGTGCCAGCAGTTCGACAGGGCATGGTGGGGAGCTGTTTTTT	CASSSTGHGGELFF	NA	TRBV6-2/TRBV6-3	TRBJ2-2	14	TRBD1
TGTGCCAGCAGCATCGGACAGTATAATTCACCCCTCCACTTT	CASSIGQYNSPLHF	NA	TRBV13	TRBJ1-6	14	NA
TGCGCCAGCAGTGACAGGACACCGAACTATGGCTACACCTTC	CASSDRTPNYGYTF	NA	TRBV10-2	TRBJ1-2	14	NA
TGTGCCAGCAGCTTTTTGGACAGGGATGGCTACACCTTC	CASSFLDRDGYTF	NA	TRBV5-5	TRBJ1-2	13	TRBD1
TGTGCCAGCAGTCGCAGCTCCTACAATGAGCAGTTCTTC	CASSRSSYNEQFF	NA	TRBV28	TRBJ2-1	13	NA
TGCGCCAGCAGCCTGACAGGGGCGCGGGAGACTGAAGCTTTCTTT	CASSLTGARETEAFF	NA	TRBV5-1	TRBJ1-1	15	TRBD1
TGTGCCAACCCCGGTAGCTGTGGCTCCTATAATTCACCCCTCCACTTT	CANPGSCGSYNSPLHF	NA	TRBV3-1/TRBV3-2	TRBJ1-6	16	NA
TGTGCCAGCAGCCAAGTCTCTTTTGCCGGGACAGGCGTCTACGAGCAGTACTTC	CASSQVSFAGTGVYEQYF	NA	TRBV3-1/TRBV3-2	TRBJ2-7	18	TRBD1
TGTGCCAGTAGTACGAACAATAACTATGGCTACACCTTC	CASSTNNNYGYTF	NA	TRBV19	TRBJ1-2	13	NA
TGTGCCAGCAGGAACGCGGGACGGGTTGAAGCTTTCTTT	CASRNAGRVEAFF	NA	TRBV27	TRBJ1-1	13	NA
TGCGCCAGCAGCTTAGAACTAGCGGGAGCAGATACGCAGTATTTT	CASSLELAGADTQYF	NA	TRBV5-1	TRBJ2-3	15	TRBD2